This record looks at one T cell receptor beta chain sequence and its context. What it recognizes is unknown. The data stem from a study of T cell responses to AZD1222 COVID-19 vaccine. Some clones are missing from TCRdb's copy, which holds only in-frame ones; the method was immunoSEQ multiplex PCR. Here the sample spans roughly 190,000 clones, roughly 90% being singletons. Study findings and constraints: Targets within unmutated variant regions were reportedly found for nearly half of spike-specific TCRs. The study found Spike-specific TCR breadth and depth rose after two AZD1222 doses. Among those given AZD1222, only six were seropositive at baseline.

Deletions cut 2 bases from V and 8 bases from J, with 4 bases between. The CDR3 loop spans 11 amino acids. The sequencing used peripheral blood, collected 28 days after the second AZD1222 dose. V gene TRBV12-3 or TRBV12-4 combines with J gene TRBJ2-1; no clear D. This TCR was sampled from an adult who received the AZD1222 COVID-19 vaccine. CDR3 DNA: TGTGCCAGCAGTTTAAGGGATGAGCAGTTCTTC. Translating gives CASSLRDEQFF.